The 15 T cell receptor beta chains below were found in one sample sequenced in a study of cytomegalovirus exposure and HLA in healthy donors. Use of 60 Vbeta and 13 Jbeta primers characterized the PCR. The assay was immunoSEQ multiplex PCR, and TCRdb's table has in-frame clones only and misses some. Among 150,000 or so clones listed, approximately 77% were seen once. Sequencing used PBMCs. These receptors were collected from a male donor in good health and CMV-seronegative.

The chain has TRBV7-2 and TRBJ2-3; 11 positions match TRBD2. This CDR3 contains 16 residues. Germline CDR1 SGHTA, CDR2 FQGNSA. The junction had 9 bases not matched to a gene; V was cut back by 5 bases and J by 5 bases. The CDR3 loop is CASSRVSGGAEDTQYF. As DNA, the CDR3 is TGTGCCAGCAGCCGGGTTAGCGGGGGGGCCGAAGATACGCAGTATTTT.

The chain carries TRBV13 and TRBJ1-2; D perhaps matches TRBD1 (5 bases). Germline assignment: CDR1 PRHDT and CDR2 FYEKMQ (reference sequence). With 3 bases removed from V and 2 bases from J, the gap between germline ends came to 13 bases. CDR3 length: 15 amino acids. CDR3 in amino acids: CASSFQRQRNYGYTF. CDR3 DNA sequence: TGTGCCAGCAGCTTCCAACGACAGAGAAACTATGGCTACACCTTC.

V and J are TRBV30 and TRBJ2-5, with 10 bases aligning to TRBD2. The CDR3 is 14 amino acids. V lost 4 bases to trimming and J lost 5 bases; unmatched junction nucleotides: 7. Germline V gene lookup returns CDR1 GTSNPN and CDR2 SVGIG (reference sequence). Here the CDR3 DNA reads TGTGCCTGGAAACCTAGCGGGAGTTCGGAGACCCAGTACTTC. It encodes CAWKPSGSSETQYF.

The chain carries TRBV7-8 and TRBJ1-1, with D possibly matching TRBD1 (6 bases). Germline lookup yields CDR1 SGHVS and CDR2 FQNEAQ. This CDR3 region has 16 residues. The V end was cut by 1 base, the J end by 0 bases, with 12 bases between. CDR3 amino acids: CASSLGTVAVNTEAFF. CDR3 nucleotides: TGTGCCAGCAGCTTAGGGACAGTGGCGGTGAACACTGAAGCTTTCTTT.

In the case of this clone: At the DNA level, this CDR3 is encoded by other sequences in the same sample as well. The chain carries TRBV9 and TRBJ2-2; D may be TRBD2 (6 bases). The CDR3 is made up of 16 amino acids. The V end was cut by 0 bases, the J end by 0 bases, with 9 bases between. Germline V CDR1 and CDR2: SGDLS, YYNGEE. The CDR3 DNA sequence: TGTGCCAGCAGCGTAGGGGCGGGAACGAACACCGGGGAGCTGTTTTTT. Translation: CASSVGAGTNTGELFF.

The chain carries TRBV6-5 and TRBJ1-1; TRBD1 agrees at 7 bases. Germline V CDR1 and CDR2: MNHEY, SVGAGI. The V gene end was trimmed by 4 bases and the J gene end by 0 bases; junction bases not matched to a gene: 5. The CDR3 contains 15 residues. In DNA form, the CDR3 reads TGTGCCAGCAGTTCCCCCGGGACAGTGAACACTGAAGCTTTCTTT. This encodes CASSSPGTVNTEAFF.

Turning to this clone: Other DNA sequences in this specimen translate into the identical CDR3. V gene TRBV18 combines with J gene TRBJ2-5; 7 bases agree with TRBD1. Trimming removed 4 bases from V and 4 bases from J; junction bases left unmatched: 3. This CDR3 is 13 amino acids long. CDR1 and CDR2 from the germline V gene are KGHSH and LQKENI. The CDR3 here is CASSLDRAETQYF. The CDR3 nucleotides read TGTGCCAGCTCACTTGACAGGGCAGAGACCCAGTACTTC.

The chain combines TRBV5-4 with TRBJ1-1; 8 positions agree with TRBD1. The CDR3 covers 14 residues. Germline CDR1 is SGHNT and CDR2 is YYREEE (reference sequence). V was pared by 3 bases and J by 4 bases, with 5 bases of the junction left unmatched. The CDR3 spells CASSSQGEGTEAFF. In DNA form, the CDR3 reads TGTGCCAGCAGCTCACAGGGGGAGGGCACTGAAGCTTTCTTT.

The V and J genes are TRBV5-6 and TRBJ2-5, with 7 positions matching TRBD1. With the DNA end fitting TRBJ2-7 better, the J assignment may be wrong. Germline CDR1 reads SGHDT; CDR2 reads YYEEEE. The CDR3 covers 16 residues. CDR3 nucleotide sequence: TGTGCCAGCAGCTTTATTGACAGGGTCCTCTCCTACGAGCAGTACTTC. Protein sequence: CASSFIDRVLSYEQYF.

V usage is TRBV7-9 and J usage is TRBJ2-7; weak D call: TRBD2 (6 bases). In germline, CDR1 is SEHNR, CDR2 FQNEAQ (reference sequence). Deletions cut 1 base from V and 9 bases from J, with 19 bases between. CDR3 length: 15 amino acids. For the CDR3, the DNA is TGTGCCAGCAGCTTAGTAGGCTACGGGGACTTCGGGCAGTACTTC. Its translation: CASSLVGYGDFGQYF.

The chain has TRBV27 and TRBJ2-1, with 7 bases matching TRBD2. Germline V gene sequence: CDR1 MNHEY, CDR2 SMNVEV (reference sequence). V lost 3 bases, J lost 2 bases, and 4 bases stayed unmatched. The CDR3 runs to 15 residues. The CDR3 spells CASSFRGSPYNEQFF. CDR3 DNA: TGTGCCAGCAGTTTTCGCGGGAGTCCCTACAATGAGCAGTTCTTC.

The V and J genes are TRBV2 and TRBJ1-5; 8 positions match TRBD1. Looked up from germline, CDR1 is SNHLY and CDR2 is FYNNEI. The J segment lost 6 bases and the V segment lost 6 bases, leaving 7 bases of the junction unmatched. The CDR3 extends over 14 amino acids. CDR3 DNA: TGTGCCAGCAGGGAAAGACAGGGGCCTCAGCCCCAGCATTTT. Protein sequence: CASRERQGPQPQHF.

The rearrangement joins TRBV30 to TRBJ1-2; 12 nucleotides match TRBD1. CDR3 length equals 20 residues. Germline values: CDR1 GTSNPN, CDR2 SVGIG (reference sequence). After removal of 4 bases from V and 4 bases from J, the junction contained 22 bases not matched to a gene. CDR3 protein: CAWTRDRGRAGPGSSYGYTF. CDR3 bases: TGTGCCTGGACCAGGGACAGGGGGCGAGCTGGGCCCGGTAGCTCCTATGGCTACACCTTC.

This clone was seen once. The genes are TRBV25-1 and TRBJ2-1; no clear D. The CDR3 length is 13 residues. Germline V gene data show CDR1 as MGHDK and CDR2 as SYGVNS. V dropped 1 base and J dropped 15 bases, with 16 bases sitting between them. CDR3: CASSESPTLTMFF. DNA of the CDR3: TGTGCCAGCAGTGAATCCCCGACACTTACCATGTTCTTC.

The chain combines TRBV12-5 with TRBJ2-1; possible D gene TRBD1, 6 bases. Germline V lookup: CDR1 LGHNT, CDR2 FRNRAP. The V end was cut by 5 bases, the J end by 4 bases, with 21 bases between. The CDR3 has 17 residues. CDR3: CASGPPRGSGGYNEQFF. The CDR3, as DNA: TGTGCTAGTGGTCCTCCAAGGGGGAGCGGCGGATACAATGAGCAGTTCTTC. Full variable domain (remainder filled in from reference TRBV12-5 and TRBJ2-1): DARVTQTPRHKVTEMGQEVTMRCQPILGHNTVFWYRQTMMQGLELLAYFRNRAPLDDSGMPKDRFSAEMPDATLATLKIQPSEPRDSAVYFCASGPPRGSGGYNEQFFGPGTRLTVL.